These T cell receptor beta chains were read from a single sample in a study of a mutant IDH1 vaccine in newly diagnosed glioma. These receptors lack a known antigen. TCRdb's table, derived via immunoSEQ multiplex PCR, lists solely in-frame clones and lacks some. The table records roughly 74,000 clones, approximately 89% of them present only once. This specimen was PBMCs, taken from a glioma patient whose treatment included an IDH1 peptide vaccine. The receptor source for this set is a woman between 45 and 65 years old with glioma. Both conserved end residues are part of each CDR3. D genes are given only for firm matches. Only part of the rows carry a size: once, few, many, or a class if the clone is expanded.

d_call,j_call,cdr3_length,clone_size,v_call,cdr3_nt,cdr3_aa
TRBD1,TRBJ1-1,13,.,TRBV10-3,TGTGCCATCAGCGTTACAGGGGTCACTGAAGCTTTCTTT,CAISVTGVTEAFF
TRBD2,TRBJ2-1,17,.,TRBV4-1,TGCGCCAGCAGCCGAGAACCGGGACTAGCGGGAGTATGGGAGCAGTTCTTC,CASSREPGLAGVWEQFF
.,TRBJ1-5,15,.,TRBV15,TGTGCCACCAGCAGTAACACGGGGAGCAATCAGCCCCAGCATTTT,CATSSNTGSNQPQHF
.,TRBJ1-1,13,few,TRBV5-1,TGCGCCAGCAGCTCCGGACAGACCACTGAAGCTTTCTTT,CASSSGQTTEAFF
TRBD2,TRBJ2-1,16,.,TRBV5-5,TGTGCCAGCAGCTTGGAAGGCGGGAGCTCCTACAATGAGCAGTTCTTC,CASSLEGGSSYNEQFF
.,TRBJ2-6,18,.,TRBV28,TGTGCCAGCAGTTTACGTCGGGATTCCAGCTCTGGGGCCAACGTCCTGACTTTC,CASSLRRDSSSGANVLTF
TRBD2,TRBJ2-7,14,once,TRBV5-4,TGTGCCAGCGCCACTAGCGGGGACACCTACGAGCAGTACTTC,CASATSGDTYEQYF
.,TRBJ2-2,15,.,TRBV5-1,TGCGCCAGCAGCTTGGCCAAAGGCCGCACCGGGGAGCTGTTTTTT,CASSLAKGRTGELFF
TRBD2,TRBJ2-5,17,.,TRBV28,TGTGCCAGCAGTTTAATCGGACTAGCGGGAGGGCAAGAGACCCAGTACTTC,CASSLIGLAGGQETQYF
.,TRBJ1-5,13,few,TRBV10-2,TGCGCCAGCAGGGACGGTAGCAATCAGCCCCAGCATTTT,CASRDGSNQPQHF
.,TRBJ1-2,13,.,TRBV2,TGTGCCAGCAGGACGGTGGCTGACCATGGCTACACCTTC,CASRTVADHGYTF
TRBD2,TRBJ2-3,17,.,TRBV28,TGTGCCAGCAGTTCCCCGGCAAGCGGGAGTTCCACAGATACGCAGTATTTT,CASSSPASGSSTDTQYF
.,TRBJ2-2,15,.,TRBV4-2,TGTGCCAGCAGCGCCCGCCTTCAGGGCACCGGGGAGCTGTTTTTT,CASSARLQGTGELFF
.,TRBJ1-5,15,.,TRBV6-5,TGTGCCAGCAGTTACTCGAGATCGGGCAATCAGCCCCAGCATTTT,CASSYSRSGNQPQHF
.,TRBJ2-7,13,.,TRBV6-6,TGTGCCAGCAGTTTCGAAACAGGGAGAGAGCAGTACTTC,CASSFETGREQYF
TRBD1,TRBJ1-1,13,few,TRBV9,TGTGCCAGCAGCGAGGCTGGACAGGGTGTAGCTTTCTTT,CASSEAGQGVAFF
.,TRBJ1-6,16,.,TRBV27,TGTGCCAGCAGTCTGACTATAGGGGTCAATAATTCACCCCTCCACTTT,CASSLTIGVNNSPLHF
.,TRBJ1-6,15,.,TRBV10-3,TGTGCCATCAGTGAACTGGGCCCGGATAATTCACCCCTCCACTTT,CAISELGPDNSPLHF
.,TRBJ2-7,13,.,TRBV6-6,TGTGCCAGCAGTTGGCCCCAGGGAAACGAGCAGTACTTC,CASSWPQGNEQYF
TRBD1,TRBJ2-7,14,.,TRBV28,TGTGCCAGCAGGCTTACAGGGGGCAGCTACGAGCAGTACTTC,CASRLTGGSYEQYF
.,TRBJ2-7,15,.,TRBV6-1,TGTGCCAGCAGTGAGCAGGGAATTCGGGCCTACGAGCAGTACTTC,CASSEQGIRAYEQYF
TRBD2,TRBJ2-7,16,.,TRBV11-2,TGTGCCAGCAGCTTCCGGCCTCTAGCGGATTCCTACGAGCAGTACTTC,CASSFRPLADSYEQYF
TRBD1,TRBJ1-2,13,.,TRBV30,TGTGCCTTTCAATGGACAGGGCGCTATGGCTACACCTTC,CAFQWTGRYGYTF
.,TRBJ2-7,15,few,TRBV7-9,TGTGCCAGCAGCTTATCCGCGGCAGGTTCCTACGAGCAGTACTTC,CASSLSAAGSYEQYF
.,TRBJ1-1,14,.,TRBV6-1,TGTGCCAGCAGTGGCGGACAGATGAACACTGAAGCTTTCTTT,CASSGGQMNTEAFF
TRBD2,TRBJ2-1,16,.,TRBV27,TGTGCCAGCAGTTTCGCCACTAGCGGGAGGCGGGGTGAGCAGTTCTTC,CASSFATSGRRGEQFF
.,TRBJ2-3,15,.,TRBV5-1,TGCGCCAGCAGCTTTAGTACCTCTGGCACAGATACGCAGTATTTT,CASSFSTSGTDTQYF
.,TRBJ2-7,15,.,TRBV5-1,TGCGCCAGCAGCTTGTCGGCGGGGATGGGCAACGAGCAGTACTTC,CASSLSAGMGNEQYF
TRBD1,TRBJ2-1,12,.,TRBV13,TGTGCCAGCAGCACAGGGGTGAATGAGCAGTTCTTC,CASSTGVNEQFF
TRBD1,TRBJ1-2,13,.,TRBV4-1,TGCGCCAGCAGCCAAACAGGGGTCGAAGGCTACACCTTC,CASSQTGVEGYTF
.,TRBJ1-5,15,.,TRBV5-1,TGCGCCAGCAGCGAACAGGGAGCTAGCAATCAGCCCCAGCATTTT,CASSEQGASNQPQHF
.,TRBJ2-1,12,.,TRBV30,TGTGCCTGGAGTTCCGGAGGTAATGAGCAGTTCTTC,CAWSSGGNEQFF
.,TRBJ2-1,13,.,TRBV19,TGTGCCAGTAGCGGGGCACCCTACAATGAGCAGTTCTTC,CASSGAPYNEQFF
TRBD1,TRBJ2-1,15,.,TRBV7-9,TGTGCCAGCTCCGGTGGACAGGGTAACCGAAATGAGCAGTTCTTC,CASSGGQGNRNEQFF
TRBD1,TRBJ2-7,14,.,TRBV27,TGTGCCAGCAGCCCACGGGACAGGGACTACGAGCAGTACTTC,CASSPRDRDYEQYF
.,TRBJ2-7,13,.,TRBV27,TGTGCCAGCAGTGACAGGAGCTCCTACGAGCAGTACTTC,CASSDRSSYEQYF
TRBD2,TRBJ2-7,15,once,TRBV6-5,TGTGCCAGCAGTTCAAGTAGCGGGAGTTTCAATGTGCAGTACTTC,CASSSSSGSFNVQYF
TRBD2,TRBJ2-7,19,.,TRBV5-1,TGCGCCAGCAGCTTGCGTGCGGGGGAGGCTAGCGGGGTCTCCTACGAGCAGTACTTC,CASSLRAGEASGVSYEQYF
.,TRBJ2-7,14,.,TRBV5-1,TGCGCCAGCAGCGGAACGACAGGCGGCGGCGAGCAGTACTTC,CASSGTTGGGEQYF
.,TRBJ1-3,16,.,TRBV11-2,TGTGCCAGCAGCTTAAGAGGGCTAGCCTCTGGAAACACCATATATTTT,CASSLRGLASGNTIYF
TRBD1,TRBJ1-1,15,.,TRBV6-1,TGTGCCAGCAGTGAAGCGTGGACAGGGGGCACTGAAGCTTTCTTT,CASSEAWTGGTEAFF
.,TRBJ1-3,14,few,TRBV9,TGTGCCAGCAGCGTTGCCAGGGGAGGAAACACCATATATTTT,CASSVARGGNTIYF